Each of the 12 T cell receptor beta chains below was sequenced from the same sample in a study of T cells in Graves' hyperthyroidism and ophthalmopathy. Researchers amplified the TCR beta CDR3 regions from RNA transcripts. RT-PCR in the first round (using the HTBI primer set) targeted the TCR CDR3. TCRdb used MiXCR to reprocess the multiplex PCR reads, holding one entry per CDR3 protein. Among under 400,000 distinct CDR3 sequences listed, 18% were seen once. Source material: blood. The source of these receptors is a woman aged 50 to 60 with Graves' hyperthyroidism.

This clonotype was seen a handful of times. The V call is TRBV6-6, the J call TRBJ2-3, with TRBD2 identical over 8 bases. The CDR3 is 17 amino acids. J gave up 5 bases and V 0 bases, and 10 bases lay outside the gene matches. Germline CDR1 reads MNHNY; CDR2 reads SVGAGI (reference sequence). CDR3 coding DNA: TGTGCCAGCAGTTACTCGGTCCCTAGCGGGCTGGAAGATACGCAGTATTTT. Its translation: CASSYSVPSGLEDTQYF.

This clonotype has at least ten counts. The chain recombines TRBV11-2 with TRBJ2-5; D is undetermined. The germline V and J ends were trimmed by 1 base and 4 bases, with 7 bases remaining between them. CDR1 is SGHAT, CDR2 FQNNGV, per germline. The CDR3 contains 13 residues. This chain's CDR3 is CASSLVVPETQYF. In DNA, the CDR3 is TGTGCCAGCAGCTTAGTCGTCCCAGAGACCCAGTACTTC.

This clonotype was found many times. The chain recombines TRBV12-3 or TRBV12-4 with TRBJ2-5, with D unclear. The CDR3 consists of 13 residues. V was pared by 3 bases and J by 2 bases, with 7 bases between. The DNA for the CDR3 is TGTGCCAGCAGTTTTTCACAGCAAGAGACCCAGTACTTC. Its protein product is CASSFSQQETQYF.

This clonotype showed up many times. One end of the junction varies from germline; a read error may be responsible. The rearrangement uses TRBV7-7 and TRBJ2-5; 7 bases align to TRBD1. The CDR3 covers 16 residues. CDR1 and CDR2 (germline): SSHAT, FNYEAQ (reference sequence). The CDR3 is CASSRLPTGVQETQYF. The CDR3 DNA reads TGTGCTAGCAGCCGCCTCCCTACAGGGGTTCAAGAGACCCAGTACTTC.

This clonotype has only a few counts. The CDR3 protein is CASSATGTGSQETQYF. The CDR3 DNA follows: TGCGCCAGCAGCGCGACCGGGACAGGGAGTCAAGAGACCCAGTACTTC. This chain uses TRBV5-1 with TRBJ2-5; TRBD1 matches at 9 bases. Germline CDR1 is SGHRS and CDR2 is YFSETQ. CDR3 length: 16 amino acids. The ends lost 4 bases at V and 2 bases at J; junction bases unmatched: 9.

Details on this clonotype: Possible read error: a much larger clone is one base away. The chain is built from TRBV10-3 and TRBJ2-3; 7 nucleotides align to TRBD2. CDR1 and CDR2 from the germline V gene are ENHRY and SYGVKD. J lost 2 bases, V lost 5 bases, and 7 bases had no gene match. This CDR3 is built from 15 residues. In DNA, the CDR3 is TGTGCCATCAGTTCCCGGGGGGTCGACACAGATACGCAGTATTTT. Its translation: CAISSRGVDTDTQYF.

This clonotype was detected a few times. The chain joins TRBV20-1 to TRBJ2-3; D is ambiguous. This CDR3 has 10 amino acids. CDR1 and CDR2 from the germline V gene are DFQATT and SNEGSKA (reference sequence). The V end was cut by 1 base, the J end by 8 bases, with 4 bases between. DNA of the CDR3: TGCAGTGCTAGAGCCTCTACGCAGTATTTT. Its translation is CSARASTQYF.

This clonotype has ten or more counts. This sequence joins TRBV28 and TRBJ1-1; D gene ambiguous. The length of the CDR3 is 11 residues. Trimming removed 2 bases at V and 11 bases at J, with 9 bases between. CDR1 and CDR2 from the germline V gene are MDHEN and SYDVKM. CDR3 sequence: CASSLGPGAFF. CDR3 sequence (DNA): TGTGCCAGCAGTTTAGGACCGGGGGCTTTCTTT.

In its sample, this clonotype was seen many times. CDR3 protein: CASSRRTSGGADTQYF. The DNA for the CDR3 is TGTGCCAGCAGCAGACGGACTAGCGGGGGGGCCGATACGCAGTATTTT. This chain links TRBV11-2 with TRBJ2-3, with TRBD2 identical over 15 bases. Losses at the gene ends were 5 bases for V and 6 bases for J; bases not matched to a gene: 6. Germline CDR1 is SGHAT and CDR2 is FQNNGV. The CDR3 runs to 16 residues.

This clonotype occurred many times. V and J are TRBV30 and TRBJ1-4; 7 bases map to TRBD1. Germline lookup yields CDR1 GTSNPN and CDR2 SVGIG (reference sequence). CDR3 size: 15 residues. Unmatched junction bases numbered 8, after V lost 2 bases and J lost 5 bases. The CDR3 is CAWSPEGRGNEKLFF. CDR3 DNA sequence: TGTGCCTGGAGTCCCGAGGGCAGGGGGAATGAAAAACTGTTTTTT.

There are a few counts of this clonotype. This chain uses TRBV5-6 with TRBJ1-2; TRBD1 aligns across 10 bases. The CDR3 extends over 16 amino acids. In germline, CDR1 is SGHDT, CDR2 YYEEEE. J was trimmed by 4 bases and V by 0 bases; bases with no gene match: 6. CDR3 nucleotide sequence: TGTGCCAGCAGCTTGGGAGAGACAGGGGGCTTCTATGGCTACACCTTC. Its protein is CASSLGETGGFYGYTF.

This clonotype has a count of ten or more. The DNA of the CDR3 is TGTGCCAGCAGTGCTGAAGTGGTCTACGAGCAGTACGTC. It codes for CASSAEVVYEQYV. The rearrangement joins TRBV2 to TRBJ2-7; no firm D call. CDR1 and CDR2 from the germline V gene are SNHLY and FYNNEI. V was clipped by 4 bases and J by 3 bases, with 10 bases between them. The CDR3 has 13 amino acids.